Presented here are 2 T cell receptor beta chains from one specimen sequenced in a study of control samples from healthy donors and cancer patients. The repertoire was sequenced with immunoSEQ multiplex PCR; TCRdb's copy has only in-frame clones and lacks some. The data contain fewer than 200,000 clones, 70% to 90% of them singletons. The sample taken for sequencing was blood. Every receptor here comes from a man aged 25-45 years in good health.

The chain is built from TRBV5-1 and TRBJ2-2; perhaps D is TRBD1 or TRBD2 (5 bases each). CDR1 and CDR2 (germline): SGHRS, YFSETQ. This CDR3 contains 14 residues. Between the trimmed V and J ends, which lost 4 bases and 4 bases, there was a span of 11 bases. CDR3 amino acids: CASSPAGSTGELFF. CDR3 nucleotide sequence: TGCGCCAGCAGCCCCGCAGGGAGCACCGGGGAGCTGTTTTTT.

In DNA, the CDR3 is TGCAGTGCTAGTGGAGATTCTGGGGCCAACGTCCTGACTTTC. It is translated as CSASGDSGANVLTF. V usage is TRBV20-1 and J usage is TRBJ2-6; D unresolved. Trimming stripped 3 bases from V and 1 base from J, with 7 bases between. The length of the CDR3 is 14 residues. Per the germline V gene, CDR1 is DFQATT and CDR2 is SNEGSKA (reference sequence).